This T cell receptor beta chain was retrieved from a study of regulatory T cells in long-lasting Graves disease. In its sample, this clonotype was seen many times. Sequencing libraries for TCR beta were prepared with iRepertoire HTBI primers and Arm-PCR of CDR3 regions. Each CDR3 protein is one row after TCRdb ran MiXCR on the multiplex PCR reads. The sample has 600,000 to 850,000 distinct CDR3 sequences, about 32% seen once. Time point reported: persistent/refractory GD, antithyroid drugs over 5 years with positive TRAb. After RNA was extracted from PBMCs, the TCR library was made from it. The germline gives CDR1 LNHDA, CDR2 SQIVND (reference sequence). The CDR3 contains 15 residues. Trimming removed 8 bases from V and 12 bases from J, with 23 bases in between.

This specimen consisted of peripheral blood mononuclear cells (PBMCs), obtained when the disease was refractory, from a patient treated with antithyroid drugs. This TCR came from a female donor with Graves disease. The J gene is TRBJ1-6, the V gene TRBV19; D gene ambiguous. The CDR3 sequence is CASSHRITEKLPLHF. In nucleotides, the CDR3 is TGTGCCAGTTCGCATCGGATTACGGAAAAGTTACCCCTCCACTTT.